The TCR beta chain under discussion was sequenced for a study of control samples from healthy donors and cancer patients. V was pared by 9 bases and J by 8 bases, with 17 bases between. This CDR3 comprises 13 residues. Repertoires were generated with immunoSEQ multiplex PCR, while TCRdb's copy carries only in-frame clones and drops some. The table has about 160,000 clones, 85% to 90% seen once; the top ten hold about 12%. Sequenced input: blood. This clonotype was obtained from a man aged 25-45 years in good health. The V and J genes are TRBV12-3 or TRBV12-4 and TRBJ1-5; D is possibly TRBD1 (5 bases). The CDR3 here is CASSRGDYEPQHF. CDR3 nucleotide sequence: TGTGCCAGTTCTAGGGGAGATTACGAGCCCCAGCATTTT.